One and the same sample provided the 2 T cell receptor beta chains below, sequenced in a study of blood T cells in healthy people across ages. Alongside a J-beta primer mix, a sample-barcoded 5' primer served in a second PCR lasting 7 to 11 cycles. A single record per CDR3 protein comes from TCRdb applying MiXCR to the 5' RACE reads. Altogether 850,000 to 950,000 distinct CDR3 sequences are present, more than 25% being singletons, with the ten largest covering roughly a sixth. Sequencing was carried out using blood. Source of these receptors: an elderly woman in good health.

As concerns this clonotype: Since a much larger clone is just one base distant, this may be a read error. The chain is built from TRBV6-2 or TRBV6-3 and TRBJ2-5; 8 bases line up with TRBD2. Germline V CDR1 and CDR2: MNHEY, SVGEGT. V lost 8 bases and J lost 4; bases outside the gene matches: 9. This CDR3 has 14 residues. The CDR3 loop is CASGSPGGGETQYF. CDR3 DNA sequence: TGTGCCAGCGGTTCCCCCGGGGGGGGAGAGACCCAGTACTTC.

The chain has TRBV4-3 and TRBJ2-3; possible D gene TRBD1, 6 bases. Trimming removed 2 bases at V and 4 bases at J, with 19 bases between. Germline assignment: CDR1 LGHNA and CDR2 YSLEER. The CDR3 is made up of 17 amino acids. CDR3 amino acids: CASSQYRVGTASDTQYF. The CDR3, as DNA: TGCGCCAGCAGCCAATACAGGGTTGGTACTGCGTCAGATACGCAGTATTTT.